The 31 T cell receptor beta chains below were found in one sample sequenced in a study of OX40 agonist ivuxolimab in advanced cancers. To prepare the library, the immunoSEQ multiplex PCR assay was applied. Imported from immuneACCESS, the table was reduced by TCRdb to in-frame sequences with V and J called. These copies leave out some clones; in studies compared against another copy, an unresolved V gene accounts for under half, and the cause of the remainder is not known. The table for this sample lists 20,000 to 30,000 clones; roughly three quarters of them were counted only once. Together, the top ten hold just over 2% of the sample. The sequencing used CD4+ or CD8+ T cells sorted from blood, collected in a trial of the OX40 agonist ivuxolimab. The origin of the receptors is an adult with an advanced solid tumor such as melanoma, head and neck, liver or kidney cancer.

This clone was observed a handful of times. The chain uses TRBV19 and TRBJ1-5; a possible D gene is TRBD1 (5 bases). The germline gives CDR1 LNHDA, CDR2 SQIVND (reference sequence). Trimming took 3 bases from V and 6 from J, leaving 12 bases between them. This CDR3 is 14 amino acids long. The DNA of the CDR3 is TGTGCCAGTAGTATCAGGGTTGGGGGTCAGCCCCAGCATTTT. As protein: CASSIRVGGQPQHF.

The rearrangement joins TRBV5-1 to TRBJ1-2, with TRBD1 identical over 7 bases. The CDR3 totals 15 residues. Trimming at V came to 0 bases and at J to 5 bases, leaving 7 bases not matched to a gene. The V gene's germline CDR1 is SGHRS and CDR2 YFSETQ. The CDR3 reads CASSLAGQAVYGYTF. CDR3 bases: TGCGCCAGCAGCTTGGCAGGACAGGCGGTGTATGGCTACACCTTC.

The chain combines TRBV7-2 with TRBJ1-1; 8 bases map to TRBD1. With V trimmed by 5 bases and J by 5 bases, 7 bases remained unmatched. The CDR3 spans 14 residues. The germline V gene encodes CDR1 SGHTA and CDR2 FQGNSA. The CDR3 is CASSRSGGRTEAFF. CDR3 sequence (DNA): TGTGCCAGCAGCCGCTCAGGGGGCAGGACTGAAGCTTTCTTT. Full variable domain (remainder filled in from reference TRBV7-2 and TRBJ1-1): GAGVSQSPSNKVTEKGKDVELRCDPISGHTALYWYRQSLGQGLEFLIYFQGNSAPDKSGLPSDRFSAERTGGSVSTLTIQRTQQEDSAVYLCASSRSGGRTEAFFGQGTRLTVV.

The V and J genes are TRBV2 and TRBJ2-7; TRBD1 aligns across 7 bases. The CDR3 contains 13 residues. The V and J ends lost 10 bases and 2 bases, in that order; junction bases with no gene match: 8. Germline CDR1 and CDR2: SNHLY and FYNNEI. CDR3 protein: CAIPRGTAYEQYF. The CDR3 bases are TGTGCCATCCCTCGAGGGACAGCCTACGAGCAGTACTTC.

The chain links TRBV6-6 to TRBJ1-6; D uncertain. Germline CDR1 is MNHNY and CDR2 is SVGAGI (reference sequence). Trimming stripped 6 bases from V and 9 bases from J, with 18 bases between. The CDR3 covers 15 residues. CDR3 DNA: TGTGCCAGCAGGTCGAGTCGGGGATCTAGTTCACCCCTCCACTTT. Protein: CASRSSRGSSSPLHF.

The chain links TRBV5-1 to TRBJ2-3, with 7 bases matching TRBD2. J was trimmed by 0 bases and V by 4 bases; bases with no gene match: 11. Germline V gene sequence: CDR1 SGHRS, CDR2 YFSETQ. CDR3 size: 17 residues. The CDR3 protein is CASSLDPSGGSTDTQYF. In DNA, the CDR3 is TGCGCCAGCAGCCTGGACCCTAGCGGAGGTAGCACAGATACGCAGTATTTT. Together with reference TRBV5-1 and TRBJ2-3, the CDR3 gives the full variable domain: KAGVTQTPRYLIKTRGQQVTLSCSPISGHRSVSWYQQTPGQGLQFLFEYFSETQRNKGNFPGRFSGRQFSNSRSEMNVSTLELGDSALYLCASSLDPSGGSTDTQYFGPGTRLTVL.

V usage is TRBV15 and J usage is TRBJ2-7, with D perhaps TRBD2 (6 bases). The V end was cut by 5 bases, the J end by 6 bases, with 20 bases between. Germline CDR1 LNHNV, CDR2 YYDKDF (reference sequence). The CDR3 contains 15 residues. Written as DNA, the CDR3 is TGTGCCACCAGCCCCCGGTTGGCGGGGTCGGGCGAGCAGTACTTC. This encodes CATSPRLAGSGEQYF.

The J gene is TRBJ2-5, the V gene TRBV7-9; 9 nucleotides agree with TRBD2. The germline V gene has CDR1 SEHNR and CDR2 FQNEAQ (reference sequence). The CDR3 is made up of 16 amino acids. Trimming removed 5 bases from V and 2 bases from J; junction bases left unmatched: 9. The CDR3 DNA is TGTGCCAGCAGCGAAATAGCGGGAGAGGGGCAAGAGACCCAGTACTTC. Protein: CASSEIAGEGQETQYF. The full variable domain, rest sourced from reference TRBV7-9 and TRBJ2-5, is DTGVSQNPRHKITKRGQNVTFRCDPISEHNRLYWYRQTLGQGPEFLTYFQNEAQLEKSRLLSDRFSAERPKGSFSTLEIQRTEQGDSAMYLCASSEIAGEGQETQYFGPGTRLLVL.

This chain connects TRBV5-1 to TRBJ1-6, with TRBD1 identical over 11 bases. There are 17 residues in the CDR3. The V gene's germline CDR1 is SGHRS and CDR2 YFSETQ. V trimming: 3 bases; J trimming: 3 bases; junction bases outside the gene matches: 5. As DNA, the CDR3 is TGCGCCAGCAGCTGGGACAGGGGGACTAACTATAATTCACCCCTCCACTTT. It translates to CASSWDRGTNYNSPLHF.

This rearrangement joins TRBV10-3 to TRBJ1-1, with 8 positions matching TRBD1. The V segment lost 6 bases and the J segment 5 bases; nucleotides outside the gene matches: 5. This CDR3 spans 13 amino acids. CDR1 ENHRY and CDR2 SYGVKD come from the germline V gene. CDR3 protein: CAISGQGGTEAFF. The CDR3 DNA follows: TGTGCCATCAGCGGACAGGGAGGGACTGAAGCTTTCTTT.

V usage is TRBV4-3 and J usage is TRBJ1-2, with 7 bases lining up with TRBD1. Germline assignment: CDR1 LGHNA and CDR2 YSLEER. J was trimmed by 7 bases and V by 0 bases; bases with no gene match: 2. This CDR3 is built from 13 residues. CDR3 coding DNA: TGCGCCAGCAGCCAAGAGCAGGGGGGTGGCTACACCTTC. It translates to CASSQEQGGGYTF.

The V gene is TRBV7-2, the J gene TRBJ1-1; D is uncertain. CDR1 and CDR2 from the germline V gene are SGHTA and FQGNSA. Trimming pared 0 bases from V and 4 bases from J, leaving 12 bases between. This CDR3 is built from 15 residues. The CDR3 DNA is TGTGCCAGCAGCTTAGCTCGGGGTATGGGCACTGAAGCTTTCTTT. It specifies CASSLARGMGTEAFF. Filled out from reference TRBV7-2 and TRBJ1-1, the complete variable domain reads GAGVSQSPSNKVTEKGKDVELRCDPISGHTALYWYRQSLGQGLEFLIYFQGNSAPDKSGLPSDRFSAERTGGSVSTLTIQRTQQEDSAVYLCASSLARGMGTEAFFGQGTRLTVV.

The J gene is TRBJ1-2, the V gene TRBV30; maybe TRBD1 (5 bases). The CDR3 runs to 16 residues. Germline CDR1 is GTSNPN and CDR2 is SVGIG (reference sequence). V lost 0 bases to trimming and J lost 0 bases, with 14 bases between them. CDR3 sequence: CAWSVRSGEANYGYTF. DNA of the CDR3: TGTGCCTGGAGTGTACGTTCGGGGGAAGCTAACTATGGCTACACCTTC.

This clone has only one observation. The chain employs TRBV30 and TRBJ1-2; TRBD1 might be the D (5 bases). The ends were cut back, 2 bases at V and 4 bases at J, with 11 bases in the middle. This CDR3 is 13 amino acids long. The germline CDR1 and CDR2 sequences are GTSNPN and SVGIG (reference sequence). CDR3 sequence reads: CAWSPRVGYGYTF. As DNA, the CDR3 is TGTGCCTGGAGTCCCAGGGTAGGCTATGGCTACACCTTC.

J is TRBJ1-1 and V is TRBV28; D gene ambiguous. Trimming stripped 3 bases from V and 2 bases from J, with 13 bases between. This CDR3 region has 15 residues. Per the germline V gene, CDR1 is MDHEN and CDR2 is SYDVKM. The CDR3 DNA reads as TGTGCCAGCAGTTTTACCGGTGGAGTAAACACTGAAGCTTTCTTT. It encodes CASSFTGGVNTEAFF.

The table lists this clone with a few counts. This chain uses TRBV27 with TRBJ1-2; D is unresolved. Trimming shortened V by 6 bases and J by 1 base, and 9 bases separated the two germline ends. In germline, CDR1 is MNHEY, CDR2 SMNVEV (reference sequence). This CDR3 spans 13 amino acids. DNA of the CDR3: TGTGCCAGCAGCTCTCCCCTTAACTATGGCTACACCTTC. Translation: CASSSPLNYGYTF.

The chain employs TRBV30 and TRBJ1-2, with D perhaps TRBD1 (5 bases). The V end was cut by 2 bases, the J end by 4 bases, with 8 bases between. The germline V gene encodes CDR1 GTSNPN and CDR2 SVGIG (reference sequence). This CDR3 spans 12 amino acids. The CDR3 DNA follows: TGTGCCTGGAGTTTAGACAGCTATGGCTACACCTTC. This sequence encodes CAWSLDSYGYTF.

V gene TRBV9 combines with J gene TRBJ1-5, with D perhaps TRBD1 (6 bases). This CDR3 region has 18 residues. V lost 3 bases and J lost 2, with 21 bases in between. Germline V lookup: CDR1 SGDLS, CDR2 YYNGEE. This chain's CDR3 is CASSDPSGGGVGNQPQHF. DNA of the CDR3: TGTGCCAGCAGCGACCCCTCCGGGGGGGGCGTCGGCAATCAGCCCCAGCATTTT.

This chain uses TRBV29-1 with TRBJ1-1; a weak D match, TRBD1 (6 bases). V shed 7 bases and J shed 0 bases, with 12 bases lying between them. The germline gives CDR1 SQVTM, CDR2 ANQGSEA. This CDR3 has 13 amino acids. In DNA, the CDR3 is TGCAGCGCCGGACAGATCATGAACACTGAAGCTTTCTTT. This gives the protein CSAGQIMNTEAFF.

This clone has more than one count but fewer than ten. V gene TRBV18 combines with J gene TRBJ2-7, with 9 bases fitting TRBD2. There are 14 residues in the CDR3. Germline CDR1 and CDR2: KGHSH and LQKENI. V lost 3 bases and J lost 2; bases outside the gene matches: 2. The DNA of the CDR3 is TGTGCCAGCTCACCGCGGGGGGGACCCTACGAGCAGTACTTC. This translates into CASSPRGGPYEQYF.

The chain carries TRBV6-1 and TRBJ1-1; D gene ambiguous. The CDR3 is made up of 15 amino acids. Germline values: CDR1 MNHNS, CDR2 SASEGT. Trimming removed 3 bases from V and 6 bases from J, with 17 bases in between. CDR3 protein: CASSDWFGLEPEAFF. The CDR3 bases are TGTGCCAGCAGTGACTGGTTCGGCCTTGAGCCTGAAGCTTTCTTT.

The V and J genes are TRBV4-1 and TRBJ1-5, with 7 bases that match TRBD1. CDR1 is MGHRA, CDR2 YSYEKL, per germline. J gave up 3 bases and V 4 bases, and 6 bases lay outside the gene matches. The CDR3 sequence is 15 residues long. CDR3 protein: CASSLPGQPNQPQHF. The CDR3 coding sequence is TGCGCCAGCAGCCTACCGGGACAGCCCAATCAGCCCCAGCATTTT.

The chain links TRBV5-1 to TRBJ1-4; TRBD1 aligns across 7 bases. This CDR3 region has 13 residues. Germline CDR1 reads SGHRS; CDR2 reads YFSETQ. After removal of 4 bases from V and 7 bases from J, the junction contained 4 bases not matched to a gene. CDR3 in amino acids: CASSTPGGEKLFF. CDR3 DNA sequence: TGCGCCAGCAGCACTCCAGGGGGTGAAAAACTGTTTTTT.

This sequence joins TRBV11-2 and TRBJ1-1, with unresolved D. Germline values: CDR1 SGHAT, CDR2 FQNNGV. CDR3 length: 13 amino acids. Trimming removed 5 bases at V and 4 bases at J, with 11 bases between. CDR3 bases: TGTGCCAGCAGCCCTACTGAGAGCACTGAAGCTTTCTTT. This translates into CASSPTESTEAFF.

The gene calls are TRBV5-4 and TRBJ1-1; D perhaps matches TRBD1 (5 bases). CDR3 size: 15 residues. Germline CDR1 is SGHNT and CDR2 is YYREEE (reference sequence). With 0 bases removed from V and 0 bases from J, the gap between germline ends came to 9 bases. The CDR3 is CASSLAGLLNTEAFF. The CDR3 coding sequence is TGTGCCAGCAGCTTGGCGGGACTCTTGAACACTGAAGCTTTCTTT.

This clone occurred a few times. V usage is TRBV6-1 and J usage is TRBJ2-3; no clear D. Germline CDR1 and CDR2: MNHNS and SASEGT. The V end was cut by 5 bases, the J end by 6 bases, with 12 bases between. The CDR3 length is 13 residues. CDR3: CASSSMIGDTQYF. In DNA, the CDR3 is TGTGCCAGCAGTTCCATGATCGGGGATACGCAGTATTTT.

The J gene is TRBJ2-2, the V gene TRBV19; D unresolved. CDR1 is LNHDA and CDR2 is SQIVND in the germline V gene (reference sequence). Trimming removed 3 bases at V and 0 bases at J, with 8 bases between. The CDR3 runs 15 residues. The DNA of the CDR3 is TGTGCCAGTAGTATTTGGACGGCGAACACCGGGGAGCTGTTTTTT. This translates into CASSIWTANTGELFF.

CDR3 DNA: TGTGCCAGCAGTCTACCGGGACAGGGAAACACCATATATTTT. Protein: CASSLPGQGNTIYF. The chain carries TRBV5-4 and TRBJ1-3; 7 bases agree with TRBD1. V lost 5 bases, J lost 4 bases, and 6 bases stayed unmatched. CDR1 and CDR2 from the germline V gene are SGHNT and YYREEE (reference sequence). This CDR3 region has 14 residues.

The V gene is TRBV4-2, the J gene TRBJ2-2; D tentatively reads TRBD1 or TRBD2 (5 bases each). The V gene's germline CDR1 is LGHNA and CDR2 YNFKEQ. CDR3 length equals 14 residues. The V and J ends lost 8 bases and 0 bases respectively, with 10 bases between them. Written as DNA, the CDR3 is TGTGCCAGCGGGACCGGGCCGAACACCGGGGAGCTGTTTTTT. Amino acids: CASGTGPNTGELFF.

The rearrangement links TRBV5-6 to TRBJ1-6; D is unresolved. There are 18 residues in the CDR3. Trimming stripped 3 bases from V and 6 bases from J, with 22 bases between. The germline CDR1 and CDR2 sequences are SGHDT and YYEEEE. CDR3 sequence (DNA): TGTGCCAGCAGCTCCGGACCAGAGCCTTATATGTTTAATTCACCCCTCCACTTT. Protein sequence: CASSSGPEPYMFNSPLHF.

In DNA, the CDR3 is TGTGCCAGCTCACCGGGACCTGATCGAGCTTTCTTT. The encoded protein is CASSPGPDRAFF. The chain joins TRBV18 to TRBJ1-1; TRBD1 might be the D (5 bases). The CDR3 runs 12 residues. The germline V and J ends were trimmed by 3 bases and 10 bases, with 12 bases remaining between them. Germline-derived CDR1 and CDR2 are KGHSH and LQKENI.